This T cell receptor (beta chain) was captured by sequencing in a study of cytomegalovirus exposure and HLA in healthy donors (dated by TCRdb to the late 2010s). Describing the broader study: An earlier analysis of roughly 630 of the donors reported roughly 270 Gb of sequence data and 117 million unique TCR beta sequences from about 180 million T cells. In an earlier analysis of roughly 540 of the donors, high-throughput TCR beta sequencing was used to judge whether each TCR beta V gene segment behaved as functional or pseudogenic. All discovery cohort repertoires had been generated using a single sequencing platform. A later genetic analysis used genome-wide SNP genotypes for about 60% of the 666 donors, treating that subset as a discovery cohort. The study aimed to test whether signatures of past pathogen exposure could be identified by cataloging public T cell receptors. Class I and class II HLA loci were covered by the typing at four-digit resolution. Several DR-DQ haplotypes were treated as single units for association and clustering because of strong linkage in the cohort. On average, around 230,000 unique TCR beta nucleotide sequences were sequenced per donor among more than 350 genotyped donors of the cohort, with roughly 19% of those sequences being non-productive. Along with the roughly 670-subject first cohort, a separate validation cohort of roughly 110 different subjects was used. To predict cytomegalovirus infection status, the study brought together high-throughput TCR immunosequencing, statistical association of individual TCRs with disease status, and machine learning. In a later analysis, previously published TCR beta repertoires from several hundred donors were re-analyzed and high-resolution HLA genotyping was added so that TCR occurrence patterns could be studied. The T cell repertoires of 666 subjects were profiled by immunosequencing and related to cytomegalovirus serostatus. Typing coverage varied by locus: roughly 620-640 donors for A, B, C, DRB1 and DQB1; roughly 560 for DQA1; about 600 for DPA1; roughly 450 for DPB1. An early release covering roughly 600 HLA-typed donors comprised approximately 300 gigabases of sequencing data and tens of millions of unique TCR sequences. Donor age, sex, ethnicity and CMV serostatus were compiled alongside the repertoire data. The genetic ancestry cluster associated with self-reported Caucasian donors included approximately 85% of the 398 genotyped donors. The later analysis used no new phenotypic data to find candidate immune exposures, relying instead on TCR beta sequences and their occurrence across donors. The research as a whole found: The only immune exposure information available for the cohort was CMV serostatus. Correlated functional status among segregating V segments might reflect linkage disequilibrium, but an unknown experimental factor could not be ruled out. A further reported finding was that TCR beta sequences accurately predicted the HLA-A and HLA-B alleles for most subjects in the first cohort. The classifier was reported to diagnose cytomegalovirus status with high specificity and sensitivity in both the original cohort and the validation cohort. The authors suggested that the approach could potentially be extended to other disease states and immunological phenotypes. The presence/absence analyses assumed that sequencing depth was roughly uniform across donors, and that assumption may not be true. Broadly in line with IMGT annotations, most TCR beta V segments showed up in productive rearrangements about 87% or about 30% of the time in an earlier analysis of 587 of the donors. In vitro tests confirmed that a few of the cytomegalovirus-associated TCR beta chains recognize cytomegalovirus antigens. Some IMGT-functional V segments, including TRBV6-2 and TRBV6-3, could not be distinguished by the 87-base-pair reads and were therefore excluded. Strong co-occurrence of HLA alleles, especially DR and DQ, made assigning TCR associations to individual alleles difficult. Specific HLA alleles were associated with over 15,000 TCR beta sequences at a false discovery rate of 0.05 in a later analysis. The study gave a list of 150 to 200 TCR beta chains associated with cytomegalovirus. Because some donors lacked HLA typing at each locus, the association tests relied only on the typed subset. A cluster of highly shared sequence variants was judged likely to represent a technical artifact of the sequencing pipeline. In a later analysis, HLA-associated TCR beta chains showed more clonal expansion and lower generation probabilities than non-associated chains that were equally common. In a later analysis, several top co-occurrence clusters were reported to appear linked to parvovirus B19, influenza, CMV and Epstein-Barr virus. A later analysis found that TCR association rates varied across HLA loci, with DRB1 alleles showing the most associated TCRs and HLA-C alleles the fewest. In a later genetic analysis, a missense DCLRE1C variant was associated with V-gene and J-gene trimming of TCR beta chains, and the association was replicated in an independent cohort. According to a later genetic analysis, donors in an Asian-associated ancestry cluster had fewer N-insertions in productive TCRs than the approximately 690-donor mean. About 17 rarely observed V segments, including chromosome 9 orphons, were excluded from the earlier analysis of about 600 of the donors because counts were too low. In a later analysis, most CMV-associated TCR beta chains were found to appear HLA-restricted, with HLA associations seemingly driven largely by CMV exposure. Only TCR beta chains were sequenced in this cohort, and the absence of alpha or paired-chain data limited detectable features. While some public TCRs were present in many individuals, most TCR sequences turned up only very rarely across donors.

The cohort consisted of 600 to 700 healthy bone marrow donors. At the time of sampling, all cohort members were nominally healthy, though unrecorded immune exposures were likely present. The donor was CMV seropositive and belonged to the group of some 290 seropositive cohort members. A peripheral blood sample was provided by each donor, and peripheral blood mononuclear cells were used for TCR beta sequencing. Genomic DNA was extracted from the blood cell samples with the Qiagen DNeasy Blood Extraction Kit. The V end loses 6 bases and the J end loses 4 bases, and a stretch of 18 bases separates them. From the cysteine through the phenylalanine, the CDR3 covers 15 amino acids. Here the CDR3 DNA is all that survives: 45 bases in frame from base 1. CDR1 and CDR2 are drawn from the germline V gene (reference sequence): LNHDA, SQIVND. As concerns this clone: Its specific antigen is unknown. Per-base quality was not reported, and no clone a single base away is much larger than it.

Library preparation employed the immunoSEQ multiplex PCR assay. For the multiplex PCR, a mixture combining 60 forward primers for TCR Vbeta segments and 13 reverse primers for TCR Jbeta segments was used. Amplification of the CDR3 region of rearranged TCR beta genes was performed with a multiplex PCR assay on genomic DNA. The amplified TCR beta libraries were sequenced on the Illumina HiSeq System as 87-base-pair reads. The original methods were these. In a later analysis, roughly 80 million unique TCR beta chains were counted across the 650 to 700 repertoires, and roughly 11 million of these chains were shared by at least two donors. Raw reads were error-corrected and collapsed into unique sequences by a nearest-neighbor algorithm in which closely related sequences were merged to remove PCR and sequencing errors. CDR3 sequences were aligned to IMGT reference sequences to assign V, D and J gene segments. Each retained sequence needed at least a six-nucleotide match to both a V gene segment and a J gene segment. Rearrangements were called productive when the CDR3 lacked stop codons and stayed in frame with V and J; all others were non-productive. CDR3 was defined according to IMGT convention as the region running from the second conserved V-encoded cysteine to the conserved J-encoded phenylalanine. Sequences without an unambiguous match to a single V gene segment were excluded from the earlier analysis of almost 600 of the donors. An earlier analysis of some 500 of the donors classified V segments as functional when productive rearrangements were above 56.7% and as segregating when the standard deviation between donors was above 5%. To diagnose cytomegalovirus status from the catalog of TCR beta chain sequences, a statistical classification framework was built. In a later analysis, V and J genes were assigned by comparing TCR nucleotide sequences against IMGT/GENE-DB human TR gene sequences. A later analysis assigned CDR3 sequences and most-parsimonious VDJ recombination scenarios with the TCRdist pipeline. A later analysis defined each TCR beta chain by its CDR3 amino acid sequence plus V-gene family, and excluded reads lacking a unique V-gene family. As a way to deal with suspected cross-contamination and a sequencing artifact, a later analysis dropped more than 500 nucleotide sequences that were highly shared and had low generation probability. In a later analysis, a clonal expansion index for each public chain was calculated from normalized within-repertoire ranks of inferred template counts. In a later analysis, generation probabilities were computed with a VDJ recombination model fitted to out-of-frame rearrangements, and the resulting probabilities were checked against IGoR. In a later analysis, TCR-TCR, TCR-HLA and TCR-CMV co-occurrence was scored with hypergeometric tests, and a repertoire-size bias correction was applied to TCR pairs. A later analysis estimated false discovery rates by permuting HLA or CMV assignments 20 times. In a later analysis, co-occurring TCRs were grouped with DBSCAN, and TCRdist sequence similarity was added when clustering was performed within HLA-allele-positive subsets. Co-occurrence clustering excluded repertoires with fewer than 30,000 or more than 120,000 public chains, plus five with anomalous nucleotide sharing. What TCRdb holds here is the immuneACCESS table cut down to in-frame rearrangements. Part of the clones is not present; checked against another copy, under half of the missing clones reflect an unresolved V gene, and the others are unexplained. V and J calls and clone size are as listed in that table; D and trimming were resolved from the DNA. The sample data list about 60,000 clones, and around 70% of these were observed just once. Of the sample, approximately 19% falls within the top ten clones.

The sequencing sample was made of PBMCs. The sequence joins TRBV19 to TRBJ1-1; a tentative D match to TRBD1 spans 5 bases. The TCR sequence derives from a woman in her fifties or sixties in good health and CMV-seropositive. The sequence in DNA is TGTGCCAGTAGAAGCGCAGGGTGGGATAGCACTGAAGCTTTCTTT. Its protein product is CASRSAGWDSTEAFF.